These 26 T cell receptor beta chains share one sample of origin, sequenced in a study of T cell changes during pregnancy in multiple sclerosis. Sequencing used immunoSEQ multiplex PCR; TCRdb keeps in-frame clones, though not all of them. The sample holds about 73,000 clones, roughly 90% seen once. The sample was peripheral blood, taken after pregnancy. Receptors originate from a female donor in good health, enrolled as a control in a pregnancy study.

The chain couples TRBV10-3 to TRBJ2-2, with D hard to call. Deletions cut 5 bases from V and 6 bases from J, with 13 bases between. The CDR3 has 14 amino acids. From germline, CDR1 is ENHRY and CDR2 SYGVKD. CDR3 residues: CAISPLTRAGELFF. CDR3 DNA: TGTGCCATCAGTCCTCTGACCCGGGCCGGGGAGCTGTTTTTT.

The chain couples TRBV6-6 to TRBJ1-1; D gene unclear. The V end lost 5 bases, the J end lost 1 base, and 11 bases lay between the germline ends. Germline V lookup: CDR1 MNHNY, CDR2 SVGAGI (reference sequence). The CDR3 is 14 residues long. The CDR3 DNA is TGTGCCAGCAGTCAAATCGCGGGGAACACTGAAGCTTTCTTT. Translating it yields CASSQIAGNTEAFF.

The V call is TRBV30, the J call TRBJ2-1; tentatively, D is TRBD1 (6 bases). The CDR3 is 16 amino acids. From germline, CDR1 is GTSNPN and CDR2 SVGIG (reference sequence). V lost 0 bases to trimming and J lost 9 bases, with 21 bases between them. The CDR3 is CAWSVLWGHLSGEQFF. As DNA, the CDR3 is TGTGCCTGGAGTGTACTTTGGGGGCATCTGAGTGGTGAGCAGTTCTTC.

The chain couples TRBV2 to TRBJ2-5; 11 nucleotides match TRBD2. V was clipped by 4 bases and J by 3 bases; unmatched bases: 10. Germline V CDR1 and CDR2: SNHLY, FYNNEI. The CDR3 totals 17 residues. CDR3 DNA: TGTGCCAGCAGTGTCTATCCAACGACTAGCGGGAAAGAGACCCAGTACTTC. This translates into CASSVYPTTSGKETQYF.

This clone was observed a single time. This chain joins TRBV5-4 and TRBJ1-2; possibly TRBD1 for D (6 bases). V shed 3 bases and J shed 8 bases, with 8 bases lying between them. Germline CDR1 and CDR2: SGHNT and YYREEE (reference sequence). This CDR3 contains 11 residues. The CDR3 is CASSSGQGYTF. CDR3 coding DNA: TGTGCCAGCAGCTCCGGACAGGGCTACACCTTC.

The chain uses TRBV18 and TRBJ2-4; 10 positions agree with TRBD1. The CDR3 has 16 amino acids. Per germline, CDR1 KGHSH and CDR2 LQKENI. The J segment lost 3 bases and the V segment lost 4 bases, leaving 6 bases of the junction unmatched. The CDR3 region is CASSLQTGGGKNIQYF. The CDR3 DNA reads TGTGCCAGCTCACTACAGACAGGGGGCGGCAAAAACATTCAGTACTTC.

The chain recombines TRBV5-4 with TRBJ2-7, with 9 bases matching TRBD1. The CDR3 contains 15 residues. V shed 4 bases and J 1 base; nucleotides not matched to a gene: 6. Germline values: CDR1 SGHNT, CDR2 YYREEE (reference sequence). The CDR3 reads CASSTTGTGSYEQYF. The CDR3 DNA is TGTGCCAGCAGCACTACCGGGACAGGGTCCTACGAGCAGTACTTC.

As to this clone: Other nucleotide sequences in the sample specify the same CDR3. The gene calls are TRBV5-1 and TRBJ2-7; the D gene is possibly TRBD2 (6 bases). The CDR3 covers 15 residues. From germline, CDR1 is SGHRS and CDR2 YFSETQ. V was cut by 4 bases and J by 0 bases, with 14 bases left in between. As DNA, the CDR3 is TGCGCCAGCAGCCTAGGGACTGGAAGCTCCTACGAGCAGTACTTC. Its translation: CASSLGTGSSYEQYF. The full variable domain, in which reference TRBV5-1 and TRBJ2-7 provide the parts outside the CDR3, is KAGVTQTPRYLIKTRGQQVTLSCSPISGHRSVSWYQQTPGQGLQFLFEYFSETQRNKGNFPGRFSGRQFSNSRSEMNVSTLELGDSALYLCASSLGTGSSYEQYFGPGTRLTVT.

The chain joins TRBV15 to TRBJ1-2; possible D gene TRBD1, 6 bases. CDR1 and CDR2 (germline): LNHNV, YYDKDF (reference sequence). Trimming removed 3 bases from V and 4 bases from J, with 12 bases in between. The CDR3 loop spans 14 amino acids. CDR3 DNA: TGTGCCACCAGCAGTACGACAGGAGTCTATGGCTACACCTTC. It specifies CATSSTTGVYGYTF. The whole variable domain, remainder taken from reference TRBV15 and TRBJ1-2, is DAMVIQNPRYQVTQFGKPVTLSCSQTLNHNVMYWYQQKSSQAPKLLFHYYDKDFNNEADTPDNFQSRRPNTSFCFLDIRSPGLGDTAMYLCATSSTTGVYGYTFGSGTRLTVV.

This clone was counted only a few times. The V gene is TRBV30, the J gene TRBJ1-6; D is perhaps TRBD1 (5 bases). Germline-derived CDR1 and CDR2 are GTSNPN and SVGIG (reference sequence). Trimming shortened V by 0 bases and J by 5 bases, and 17 bases separated the two germline ends. The CDR3 totals 17 residues. CDR3 nucleotides: TGTGCCTGGAGTGTACAGTCAGGGATGAGAGATAATTCACCCCTCCACTTT. It yields the protein CAWSVQSGMRDNSPLHF.

In DNA, the CDR3 is TGTGCCAGCAGCTTGGCCGGGACAGGGGCCGGGGAGCTGTTTTTT. Amino acids: CASSLAGTGAGELFF. The rearrangement uses TRBV5-6 and TRBJ2-2; 10 bases are a match to TRBD1. The CDR3 has 15 residues. V lost 0 bases to trimming and J lost 6 bases; unmatched junction nucleotides: 2. Germline CDR1 SGHDT, CDR2 YYEEEE.

The chain joins TRBV11-2 to TRBJ2-2; D gene uncertain. CDR3 length: 14 amino acids. CDR1 and CDR2 from the germline V gene are SGHAT and FQNNGV. Trimming took off 6 bases at V and 5 bases at J, with 13 bases between the two ends. CDR3 loop: CASRAAFGTGELFF. The CDR3 DNA follows: TGTGCCAGCAGGGCGGCTTTTGGGACCGGGGAGCTGTTTTTT.

V gene TRBV7-9 combines with J gene TRBJ2-5; 10 bases align to TRBD1. The trim removed 7 bases at V and 5 bases at J, leaving 10 bases unmatched. The CDR3 extends over 15 amino acids. Germline V gene data show CDR1 as SEHNR and CDR2 as FQNEAQ (reference sequence). The CDR3 DNA reads TGTGCCAGCATACCCGGGACAGGGGTAACGGAGACCCAGTACTTC. It encodes CASIPGTGVTETQYF.

To note about this clone: One end of the junction does not line up with germline, which may come from a read error. The V call is TRBV19, the J call TRBJ2-1, with D tentatively TRBD2 (6 bases). The CDR3 runs to 13 residues. The V gene's germline CDR1 is LNHDA and CDR2 SQIVND (reference sequence). The CDR3 nucleotides are TGTGCCAGTAGTACCGGGGAGCGGGCTAGAACCCTCTTC. This gives the protein CASSTGERARTLF.

The CDR3 nucleotides are TGTGCCAGCAGCCAGAGGAACAACTACGAGCAGTACTTC. Protein sequence: CASSQRNNYEQYF. The V call is TRBV7-9, the J call TRBJ2-7, with D unresolved. CDR1 and CDR2 from the germline V gene are SEHNR and FQNEAQ (reference sequence). The CDR3 has 13 amino acids. Trimming stripped 5 bases from V and 3 bases from J, with 11 bases between.

This chain uses TRBV4-3 with TRBJ2-7; weak D call: TRBD2 (7 bases). CDR1 is LGHNA, CDR2 YSLEER, per germline. V shed 0 bases and J shed 6 bases, with 18 bases lying between them. The length of the CDR3 is 16 residues. In DNA form, the CDR3 reads TGCGCCAGCAGCCAAGATCTGGGGGGGGGCCTGCGCGAGCAGTACTTC. It codes for CASSQDLGGGLREQYF.

This chain joins TRBV11-2 and TRBJ2-5, with a possible D match to TRBD1 (6 bases). The CDR3 has 12 residues. The germline gives CDR1 SGHAT, CDR2 FQNNGV. Deletions cut 4 bases from V and 9 bases from J, with 12 bases between. CDR3 in amino acids: CASSSDRRAQYF. The DNA of the CDR3 is TGTGCCAGCAGCTCGGACAGAAGGGCCCAGTACTTC.

The chain couples TRBV19 to TRBJ2-7, with a tentative D call TRBD2 (5 bases). This CDR3 is 14 amino acids long. The V and J ends lost 1 base and 2 bases respectively, with 9 bases between them. In germline, CDR1 is LNHDA, CDR2 SQIVND (reference sequence). CDR3: CASSIVGETYEQYF. The CDR3 DNA reads as TGTGCCAGTAGTATAGTCGGGGAAACCTACGAGCAGTACTTC.

The chain links TRBV5-1 to TRBJ2-1; perhaps TRBD2 as D (5 bases). Per the germline V gene, CDR1 is SGHRS and CDR2 is YFSETQ. V lost 0 bases, J lost 5 bases, and 9 bases lay in between. The CDR3 has 14 amino acids. The CDR3 reads CASSLGPRDNEQFF. The CDR3 nucleotides read TGCGCCAGCAGCTTGGGCCCGCGGGACAATGAGCAGTTCTTC.

This clone has only a few counts. CDR3 in amino acids: CAWGQGAGYTF. The CDR3 coding sequence is TGTGCCTGGGGGCAGGGGGCCGGCTACACCTTC. This chain links TRBV30 with TRBJ1-2; 8 bases fit TRBD1. With 5 bases clipped from V and 8 bases from J, the junction kept 4 bases outside the gene matches. The CDR3 is made up of 11 amino acids. Germline CDR1 and CDR2: GTSNPN and SVGIG (reference sequence).

This rearrangement joins TRBV5-8 to TRBJ2-5; TRBD1 aligns across 7 bases. With V trimmed by 1 base and J by 4 bases, 7 bases remained unmatched. The germline CDR1 and CDR2 sequences are SGHTS and YDEGEE. This CDR3 is built from 15 residues. The CDR3 region is CASSLTGTVLETQYF. DNA of the CDR3: TGTGCCAGCAGCTTGACCGGGACAGTCTTAGAGACCCAGTACTTC.

V is TRBV7-7 and J is TRBJ1-1, with unresolved D. Trimming stripped 5 bases from V and 4 bases from J, with 11 bases between. CDR1 and CDR2 (germline): SSHAT, FNYEAQ (reference sequence). This CDR3 is built from 13 residues. DNA for the CDR3: TGTGCCAGCAGCGAAGAGGTGGGCACTGAAGCTTTCTTT. This codes for CASSEEVGTEAFF.

The chain recombines TRBV5-1 with TRBJ2-1; possible D gene TRBD2, 7 bases. V lost 4 bases and J 10 bases, leaving 12 bases between the germline ends. This CDR3 has 12 residues. Germline assignment: CDR1 SGHRS and CDR2 YFSETQ. CDR3 nucleotides: TGCGCCAGCAGCCATACGGGGGGCGAGCAGTTCTTC. It encodes CASSHTGGEQFF.

The CDR3 here is CASSPRGQGILNTEAFF. The DNA for the CDR3 is TGCGCCAGCAGCCCCAGAGGACAGGGAATTCTGAACACTGAAGCTTTCTTT. The chain has TRBV4-1 and TRBJ1-1; TRBD1 agrees at 8 bases. Per germline, CDR1 MGHRA and CDR2 YSYEKL. Unmatched junction bases numbered 10, after V lost 4 bases and J lost 0 bases. The CDR3 sequence is 17 residues long.

As for this clone: The sample carries other DNA sequences with the same CDR3. The V gene is TRBV6-1, the J gene TRBJ1-5; D gene unclear. Between the trimmed V and J ends, which lost 0 bases and 0 bases, there was a span of 9 bases. The CDR3 spans 16 residues. Germline V gene sequence: CDR1 MNHNS, CDR2 SASEGT. CDR3 protein: CASSEAPLISNQPQHF. CDR3 coding DNA: TGTGCCAGCAGTGAAGCCCCTCTTATTAGCAATCAGCCCCAGCATTTT.

This clone was picked up a small number of times. The V call is TRBV5-1, the J call TRBJ2-7; D is possibly TRBD1 (6 bases). Trimming left V 4 bases short and J 0 bases short, with 11 bases between. This CDR3 is built from 14 residues. In germline, CDR1 is SGHRS, CDR2 YFSETQ. CDR3 DNA: TGCGCCAGCAGCCGAGCAGGGGACTCCTACGAGCAGTACTTC. Protein: CASSRAGDSYEQYF.